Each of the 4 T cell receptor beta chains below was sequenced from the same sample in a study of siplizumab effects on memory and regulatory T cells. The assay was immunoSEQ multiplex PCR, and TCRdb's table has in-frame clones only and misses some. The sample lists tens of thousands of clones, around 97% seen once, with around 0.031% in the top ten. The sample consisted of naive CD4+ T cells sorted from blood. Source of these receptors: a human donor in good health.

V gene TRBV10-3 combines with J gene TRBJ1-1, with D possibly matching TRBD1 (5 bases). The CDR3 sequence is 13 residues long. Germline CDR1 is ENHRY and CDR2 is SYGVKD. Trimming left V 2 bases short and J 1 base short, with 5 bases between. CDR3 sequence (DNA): TGTGCCATCAGTGAGGGGGGGAACACTGAAGCTTTCTTT. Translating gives CAISEGGNTEAFF.

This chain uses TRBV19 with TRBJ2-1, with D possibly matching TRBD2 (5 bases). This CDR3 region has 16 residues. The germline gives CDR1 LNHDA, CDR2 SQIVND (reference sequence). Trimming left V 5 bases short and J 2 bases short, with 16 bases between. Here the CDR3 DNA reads TGTGCCAGTAGTTTTAGGCCTAGCCAGGCCTACAATGAGCAGTTCTTC. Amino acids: CASSFRPSQAYNEQFF. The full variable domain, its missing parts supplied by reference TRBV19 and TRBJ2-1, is DGGITQSPKYLFRKEGQNVTLSCEQNLNHDAMYWYRQDPGQGLRLIYYSQIVNDFQKGDIAEGYSVSREKKESFPLTVTSAQKNPTAFYLCASSFRPSQAYNEQFFGPGTRLTVL.

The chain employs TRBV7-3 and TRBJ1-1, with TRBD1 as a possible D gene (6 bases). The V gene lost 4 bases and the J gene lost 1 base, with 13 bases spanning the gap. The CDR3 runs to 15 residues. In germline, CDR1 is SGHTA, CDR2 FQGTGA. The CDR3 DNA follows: TGTGCCAGCAGCTCATCCAGGGGCCCGAACACTGAAGCTTTCTTT. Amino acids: CASSSSRGPNTEAFF.

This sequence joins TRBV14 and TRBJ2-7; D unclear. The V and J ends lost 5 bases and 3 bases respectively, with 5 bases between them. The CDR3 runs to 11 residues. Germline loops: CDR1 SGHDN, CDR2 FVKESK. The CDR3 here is CASSVNYEQYF. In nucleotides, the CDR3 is TGTGCCAGCAGCGTAAACTACGAGCAGTACTTC. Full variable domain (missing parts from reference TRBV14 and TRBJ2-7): EAGVTQFPSHSVIEKGQTVTLRCDPISGHDNLYWYRRVMGKEIKFLLHFVKESKQDESGMPNNRFLAERTGGTYSTLKVQPAELEDSGVYFCASSVNYEQYFGPGTRLTVT.